One sample yielded the 26 T cell receptor beta chains listed below, sequenced in a study of blood T cell repertoires in COVID-19. Assay: immunoSEQ multiplex PCR; the TCRdb copy retains only in-frame clones and omits some. The sample has roughly 63,000 clones, 70% to 80% seen once. Sequencing was carried out using peripheral blood. The receptors come from a man at least 80 years old with acute or convalescent COVID-19.

This rearrangement joins TRBV6-2 or TRBV6-3 to TRBJ1-3; D unclear. Germline V gene sequence: CDR1 MNHEY, CDR2 SVGEGT. Between the trimmed V and J ends, which lost 6 bases and 9 bases, there was a span of 12 bases. The CDR3 totals 12 residues. The chain's CDR3 is CASSFIPGTIYF. The CDR3 coding sequence is TGTGCCAGCAGCTTTATACCGGGCACCATATATTTT.

CDR3 sequence (DNA): TGCAGTGCTAGTCCCCTAGGGGACTATGGCTACACCTTC. This sequence encodes CSASPLGDYGYTF. The J gene is TRBJ1-2, the V gene TRBV20-1, with D possibly TRBD1 on 5 matching bases. The CDR3 extends over 13 amino acids. Trimming removed 3 bases from V and 3 bases from J, with 11 bases in between. CDR1 is DFQATT, CDR2 SNEGSKA, per germline (reference sequence).

In this sample, this clone turned up many times. Other nucleotide sequences in the sample specify the same CDR3. The chain couples TRBV10-2 to TRBJ1-2; 11 bases line up with TRBD1. The CDR3 length is 12 residues. Germline V CDR1 and CDR2: WSHSY, SAAADI. The V segment lost 6 bases and the J segment 7 bases; nucleotides outside the gene matches: 1. CDR3 DNA: TGCGCCAGCAGGGGGACAGGGGGTGGCTACACCTTC. Translated: CASRGTGGGYTF.

The chain recombines TRBV6-1 with TRBJ1-2; D remains unclear. This CDR3 has 17 amino acids. Germline CDR1 and CDR2: MNHNS and SASEGT. Trimming shortened V by 3 bases and J by 3 bases, and 20 bases separated the two germline ends. CDR3 residues: CASSDRTGRGSHYGYTF. The CDR3 DNA reads TGTGCCAGCAGTGATCGTACCGGGAGAGGGTCACACTATGGCTACACCTTC.

This chain joins TRBV5-6 and TRBJ2-3; tentative D call: TRBD1 (5 bases). There are 14 residues in the CDR3. Trimming stripped 3 bases from V and 6 bases from J, with 14 bases between. CDR1 is SGHDT and CDR2 is YYEEEE in the germline V gene. The CDR3 DNA sequence: TGTGCCAGCAGCTCTCAGGGCCCTGAGGATACGCAGTATTTT. Protein: CASSSQGPEDTQYF. Complete variable domain (other parts from reference TRBV5-6 and TRBJ2-3): DAGVTQSPTHLIKTRGQQVTLRCSPKSGHDTVSWYQQALGQGPQFIFQYYEEEERQRGNFPDRFSGHQFPNYSSELNVNALLLGDSALYLCASSSQGPEDTQYFGPGTRLTVL.

The genes are TRBV13 and TRBJ1-1; a weak D match, TRBD1 (6 bases). The ends were cut back, 4 bases at V and 10 bases at J, with 19 bases in the middle. CDR3 length equals 14 residues. Looked up from germline, CDR1 is PRHDT and CDR2 is FYEKMQ (reference sequence). The CDR3 protein is CASSSLGGARGAFF. The DNA for the CDR3 is TGTGCCAGCAGCTCCCTGGGAGGGGCCAGGGGAGCTTTCTTT.

The rearrangement joins TRBV27 to TRBJ1-5, with a tentative D call TRBD1 (6 bases). Trimming shortened V by 0 bases and J by 0 bases, and 9 bases separated the two germline ends. CDR1 is MNHEY, CDR2 SMNVEV, per germline (reference sequence). This CDR3 is built from 16 residues. CDR3 nucleotide sequence: TGTGCCAGCAGTTTATCCGGACAGTATAGCAATCAGCCCCAGCATTTT. It translates to CASSLSGQYSNQPQHF.

This clone showed up just once. This chain links TRBV20-1 with TRBJ1-2; D gene uncertain. V gave up 4 bases and J gave up 6 bases, with 6 bases separating them. Germline CDR1 DFQATT, CDR2 SNEGSKA (reference sequence). CDR3 size: 10 residues. For the CDR3, the DNA is TGCAGTGCTATAGTGAATGGCTACACCTTC. It is translated as CSAIVNGYTF.

The genes are TRBV5-6 and TRBJ2-7, with D hard to call. This CDR3 is built from 13 residues. Trimming left V 2 bases short and J 1 base short, with 7 bases between. CDR1 is SGHDT and CDR2 is YYEEEE in the germline V gene. CDR3 loop: CASSFAESYEQYF. The CDR3 nucleotides are TGTGCCAGCAGCTTCGCCGAGTCCTACGAGCAGTACTTC.

The chain is built from TRBV20-1 and TRBJ1-1, with D perhaps matching TRBD1 (5 bases). Germline assignment: CDR1 DFQATT and CDR2 SNEGSKA (reference sequence). CDR3 length equals 16 residues. The germline V and J ends were trimmed by 3 bases and 2 bases, with 19 bases remaining between them. For the CDR3, the DNA is TGCAGTGCTAGTCAGGGAGGAGGGATGGGCAACACTGAAGCTTTCTTT. Residues: CSASQGGGMGNTEAFF.

The chain couples TRBV12-3 or TRBV12-4 to TRBJ1-1, with D hard to call. This CDR3 spans 12 amino acids. The V end was cut by 5 bases, the J end by 2 bases, with 6 bases between. Here the CDR3 reads CASSNPNTEAFF. As DNA, the CDR3 is TGTGCCAGCAGTAATCCTAACACTGAAGCTTTCTTT.

The chain uses TRBV4-1 and TRBJ1-6, with D possibly being TRBD1 (5 bases). CDR1 is MGHRA, CDR2 YSYEKL, per germline. V was trimmed by 4 bases and J by 1 base, leaving 11 bases between them. The CDR3 runs 16 residues. CDR3: CASSPVGRSYNSPLHF. In nucleotides, the CDR3 is TGCGCCAGCAGCCCGGTGGGGCGGTCCTATAATTCACCCCTCCACTTT.

CDR3: CASSLQGSFGYTF. The DNA of the CDR3 is TGTGCCAGCAGTTTGCAGGGTTCGTTCGGCTACACCTTC. The chain employs TRBV12-3 or TRBV12-4 and TRBJ1-2; D might be TRBD1 (5 bases). V was clipped by 3 bases and J by 8 bases, with 13 bases between them. This CDR3 contains 13 residues.

The CDR3 sequence: CASSGGRSSGYGYTF. The CDR3 DNA reads TGTGCCAGCTCAGGGGGGAGGTCGAGCGGCTATGGCTACACCTTC. The chain has TRBV6-5 and TRBJ1-2, with 7 bases matching TRBD1. With 8 bases clipped from V and 4 bases from J, the junction kept 13 bases outside the gene matches. CDR1 is MNHEY and CDR2 is SVGAGI in the germline V gene. The CDR3 length is 15 residues.

The chain recombines TRBV29-1 with TRBJ2-3; 7 nucleotides align to TRBD1. This CDR3 is built from 14 residues. Unmatched junction bases numbered 11, after V lost 7 bases and J lost 4 bases. Germline lookup yields CDR1 SQVTM and CDR2 ANQGSEA. Written as DNA, the CDR3 is TGCAGCGAAAAAAGACAGGGTGGTGCAGATACGCAGTATTTT. Residues: CSEKRQGGADTQYF.

The DNA of the CDR3 is TGTGCCAGCAGCATGACCGGGACAGGGGTCCAGCCCCAGCATTTT. Translated, it gives CASSMTGTGVQPQHF. The chain combines TRBV6-5 with TRBJ1-5; 10 bases agree with TRBD1. CDR1 and CDR2 (germline): MNHEY, SVGAGI. Trimming cost V 6 bases and J 7 bases; bases outside gene matches: 9. This CDR3 comprises 15 residues.

V and J are TRBV13 and TRBJ1-1, with 7 positions matching TRBD1. There are 15 residues in the CDR3. The ends lost 5 bases at V and 0 bases at J; junction bases unmatched: 6. In germline, CDR1 is PRHDT, CDR2 FYEKMQ (reference sequence). CDR3 bases: TGTGCCAGCAGCCCCCGGGACAGTTTGAACACTGAAGCTTTCTTT. Translating it yields CASSPRDSLNTEAFF.

This clone appeared once. The chain has TRBV4-1 and TRBJ1-6; the D is unclear. CDR1 is MGHRA and CDR2 is YSYEKL in the germline V gene. The length of the CDR3 is 14 residues. Trimming stripped 2 bases from V and 3 bases from J, with 5 bases between. The CDR3 reads CASSQTVYNSPLHF. DNA of the CDR3: TGCGCCAGCAGCCAAACAGTCTATAATTCACCCCTCCACTTT.

The chain employs TRBV6-6 and TRBJ2-7; D is unresolved. CDR1 and CDR2 (germline): MNHNY, SVGAGI (reference sequence). Trimming removed 10 bases at V and 1 base at J, with 14 bases between. The CDR3 extends over 13 amino acids. CDR3 sequence: CATYVDNSYEQYF. CDR3 nucleotide sequence: TGTGCCACCTACGTCGACAATTCCTACGAGCAGTACTTC.

This chain links TRBV6-5 with TRBJ1-1; no definite D call. The CDR3 consists of 13 residues. The V end lost 6 bases, the J end lost 1 base, and 9 bases lay between the germline ends. Germline CDR1 is MNHEY and CDR2 is SVGAGI. The CDR3 is CASREAGNTEAFF. The CDR3 DNA is TGTGCCAGCAGAGAGGCGGGGAACACTGAAGCTTTCTTT.

This clone appeared a single time. CDR3 DNA: TGTGCCAGCGTAGCGGGAGCGGCCTACAATGAGCAGTTCTTC. It codes for CASVAGAAYNEQFF. The chain employs TRBV28 and TRBJ2-1; 9 positions agree with TRBD2. CDR3 length equals 14 residues. CDR1 and CDR2 (germline): MDHEN, SYDVKM. With V trimmed by 8 bases and J by 2 bases, 4 bases remained unmatched.

V gene TRBV19 combines with J gene TRBJ2-2; tentatively, D is TRBD1 (6 bases). Deletions cut 7 bases from V and 1 base from J, with 13 bases between. Germline lookup yields CDR1 LNHDA and CDR2 SQIVND (reference sequence). The CDR3 has 15 residues. The CDR3 DNA sequence: TGTGCCAGTACCAGGGGCCCTTGGAACACCGGGGAGCTGTTTTTT. This encodes CASTRGPWNTGELFF.

This rearrangement joins TRBV6-5 to TRBJ2-1, with TRBD1 identical over 7 bases. The germline CDR1 and CDR2 sequences are MNHEY and SVGAGI. J was trimmed by 6 bases and V by 5 bases; bases with no gene match: 7. This CDR3 contains 14 residues. The CDR3 loop reads CASSPLDRANEQFF. In nucleotides, the CDR3 is TGTGCCAGCAGTCCTCTTGACAGGGCCAATGAGCAGTTCTTC.

The rearrangement uses TRBV7-9 and TRBJ2-2; 11 positions match TRBD2. The trim removed 2 bases at V and 7 bases at J, leaving 3 bases unmatched. The CDR3 loop spans 15 amino acids. CDR1 and CDR2 (germline): SEHNR, FQNEAQ (reference sequence). CDR3 in amino acids: CASSLLAGGGGELFF. CDR3 nucleotides: TGTGCCAGCAGCTTACTAGCGGGAGGAGGCGGGGAGCTGTTTTTT.

The gene calls are TRBV9 and TRBJ1-1; TRBD1 matches 7 bases. The CDR3 has 15 residues. Germline CDR1 SGDLS, CDR2 YYNGEE. With 0 bases clipped from V and 10 bases from J, the junction kept 12 bases outside the gene matches. This CDR3 reads CASSVGIDRAVGAFF. CDR3 DNA: TGTGCCAGCAGCGTAGGTATAGACAGGGCGGTCGGAGCTTTCTTT.

This rearrangement joins TRBV5-1 to TRBJ2-5, with TRBD2 matching over 9 bases. The CDR3 is 16 residues long. The V and J ends lost 2 bases and 0 bases, in that order; junction bases with no gene match: 5. Germline assignment: CDR1 SGHRS and CDR2 YFSETQ. CDR3 sequence (DNA): TGCGCCAGCAGCTTTCGGGTAGCGGGAGACCAAGAGACCCAGTACTTC. Residues: CASSFRVAGDQETQYF.